These T cell receptor beta chains were read from a single sample in a study of blood T cells in healthy people across ages. TCRdb fed the 5' RACE reads into MiXCR, producing one record per CDR3 protein. The repertoire holds 1.5 million to 1.8 million distinct CDR3 sequences, with approximately 43% as singletons. The sequenced sample was blood. The receptor source for this set is a woman aged 18 to 35 in good health. Each CDR3 is given with its conserved first and last residue. The order of the fields is J gene, clone size, CDR3 length, V gene, D gene, CDR3 DNA, CDR3 protein. The D gene is left open where the match is weak. A row's size may be missing; if present it is once, few, many or a size class.

>TRBJ1-2|NA|15|TRBV12-3/TRBV12-4|NA
TGTGCCAGCAGTTCCGAAAGACGACGGAGCTATGGCTACACCTTC
CASSSERRRSYGYTF
>TRBJ2-7|NA|14|TRBV6-5|TRBD2
TGTGCCAGCAAAAGGGGGACTAGCGCCTACGAGCAGTACTTC
CASKRGTSAYEQYF
>TRBJ2-3|NA|11|TRBV12-3/TRBV12-4|NA
TGTGCCAGCAGTTATATAGATACGCAGTATTTT
CASSYIDTQYF
>TRBJ2-7|NA|14|TRBV18|TRBD2
TGTGCCAGCTCACCCAGCGCGGGAGAGTACGAGCAGTACTTC
CASSPSAGEYEQYF
>TRBJ2-1|NA|15|TRBV27|NA
TGTGCCAGCAGTTTTGGGCACCTAACCTACAATGAGCAGTTCTTC
CASSFGHLTYNEQFF
>TRBJ2-2|NA|16|TRBV24-1|NA
TGTGCCACCAGTGATTTGCGCCGGGGGGCGACCGGGGAGCTGTTTTTT
CATSDLRRGATGELFF
>TRBJ2-4|few|14|TRBV20-1|NA
TGCAGTGCTAGAGGTGCAGGGAGAAGGAACATTCAGTACTTC
CSARGAGRRNIQYF
>TRBJ2-5|NA|13|TRBV20-1|NA
TGCAGTGCTAAGGACAATGTACAAGAGACCCAGTACTTC
CSAKDNVQETQYF
>TRBJ2-3|NA|17|TRBV5-1|TRBD2
TGCGCCAGCAGCTTACGTTTTCCTAGCGGGGGGACAGATACGCAGTATTTT
CASSLRFPSGGTDTQYF
>TRBJ2-1|NA|14|TRBV18|TRBD1
TGTGCCAGCTCACCGTCGGGACAGTACAATGAGCAGTTCTTC
CASSPSGQYNEQFF
>TRBJ2-1|NA|15|TRBV27|NA
TGTGCCAGCAGGCCTCCAGGTGCCTCCTATAATGAGCAGTTCTTC
CASRPPGASYNEQFF
>TRBJ2-3|NA|15|TRBV20-1|NA
TGCAGTGCTAGAGACCCGGCTAGCGGCACAGATACGCAGTATTTT
CSARDPASGTDTQYF
>TRBJ2-1|NA|15|TRBV7-6|TRBD2
TGTGCCAGCAGCCCAACTAGCGCCCCCGCTCCTGAGCAGTTCTTC
CASSPTSAPAPEQFF
>TRBJ2-2|NA|13|TRBV6-5|TRBD2
TGTGCCACGGGGGGTATGAACACCGGGGAGCTGTTTTTT
CATGGMNTGELFF
>TRBJ2-3|NA|14|TRBV30|NA
TGTGCCTTACGTAGGGACACCAACACAGATACGCAGTATTTT
CALRRDTNTDTQYF
>TRBJ2-3|once|14|TRBV30|NA
TGTGCCTGGACGACAGGCCGTGGCACAGATACGCAGTATTTT
CAWTTGRGTDTQYF
>TRBJ2-3|once|16|TRBV4-1|NA
TGCGCCAGCAGCTTCTCGGGCAGCGAGAGCACAGATACGCAGTATTTT
CASSFSGSESTDTQYF